The 3 T cell receptor beta chains below were found in one sample sequenced in a study of graft-versus-host responses after intestinal transplantation. Measured with immunoSEQ multiplex PCR; TCRdb has only the in-frame clones, and not every one. Of roughly 51,000 clones listed, 89% are singletons. Antigens for these TCRs are unknown. The sequences come from unstimulated CD4+ T cells sorted from spleen or lymph node cells, collected before transplant. The receptors shown here come from a human donor who was the organ donor for an intestinal transplant.

This chain connects TRBV28 to TRBJ1-4; D is unresolved. CDR3 length: 15 amino acids. Deletions cut 5 bases from V and 1 base from J, with 11 bases between. From germline, CDR1 is MDHEN and CDR2 SYDVKM. The CDR3 sequence is CASSPLRGTNEKLFF. The CDR3 DNA sequence: TGTGCCAGCAGTCCCCTCCGCGGAACTAATGAAAAACTGTTTTTT.

The rearrangement links TRBV19 to TRBJ2-1; TRBD1 aligns across 7 bases. The germline gives CDR1 LNHDA, CDR2 SQIVND (reference sequence). This CDR3 is 15 amino acids long. The V segment lost 6 bases and the J segment 6 bases; nucleotides outside the gene matches: 11. The chain's CDR3 is CASRTKRTGLNEQFF. The DNA for the CDR3 is TGTGCCAGTAGAACGAAGCGGACAGGACTCAATGAGCAGTTCTTC.

The CDR3 spells CASFTQGFGANVLTF. CDR3 DNA: TGTGCCAGTTTTACGCAGGGTTTCGGGGCCAACGTCCTGACTTTC. V usage is TRBV6-6 and J usage is TRBJ2-6, with D tentatively TRBD1 (5 bases). Looked up from germline, CDR1 is MNHNY and CDR2 is SVGAGI (reference sequence). This CDR3 contains 15 residues. Trimming pared 9 bases from V and 4 bases from J, leaving 16 bases between.